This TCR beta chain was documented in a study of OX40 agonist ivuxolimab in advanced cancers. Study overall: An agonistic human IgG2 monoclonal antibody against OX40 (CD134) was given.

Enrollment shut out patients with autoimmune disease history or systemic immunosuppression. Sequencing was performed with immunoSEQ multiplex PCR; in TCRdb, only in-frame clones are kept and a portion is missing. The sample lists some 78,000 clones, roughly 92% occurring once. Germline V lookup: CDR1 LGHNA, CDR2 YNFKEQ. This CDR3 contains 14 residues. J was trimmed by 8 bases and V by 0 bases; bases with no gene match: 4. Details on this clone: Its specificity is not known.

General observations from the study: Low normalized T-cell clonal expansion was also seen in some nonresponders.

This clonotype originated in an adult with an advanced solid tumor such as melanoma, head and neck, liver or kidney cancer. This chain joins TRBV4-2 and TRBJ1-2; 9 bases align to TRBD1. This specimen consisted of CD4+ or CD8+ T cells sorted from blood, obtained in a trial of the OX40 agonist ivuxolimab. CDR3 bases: TGTGCCAGCAGCCAAGAGACAGGGGGGAGGGGCTACACCTTC. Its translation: CASSQETGGRGYTF.